The 15 T cell receptor beta chains below come from one sample, sequenced in a study of T cells in Graves' hyperthyroidism and ophthalmopathy. RNA transcripts gave rise to amplified TCR beta CDR3 regions. With the HTBI primer set, the TCR CDR3 went through a first round of RT-PCR. One entry per CDR3 protein results from TCRdb running MiXCR on the multiplex PCR reads. The sample has hundreds of thousands of distinct CDR3 sequences, over 15% seen once. Sequenced material: blood. The source is a woman younger than 35 with Graves' ophthalmopathy.

The sample holds many counts of this clonotype. The chain couples TRBV27 to TRBJ2-7; 7 bases match TRBD1. The CDR3 length is 14 residues. Germline CDR1 is MNHEY and CDR2 is SMNVEV (reference sequence). The trim removed 2 bases at V and 3 bases at J, leaving 4 bases unmatched. In DNA, the CDR3 is TGTGCCAGCAGTTTAGGGACAGCGCACTACGAGCAGTACTTC. Protein sequence: CASSLGTAHYEQYF.

At least ten counts were recorded for this clonotype. The chain is built from TRBV5-1 and TRBJ1-1; no firm D call. V was pared by 1 base and J by 1 base, with 11 bases between. The CDR3 consists of 15 residues. CDR1 is SGHRS, CDR2 YFSETQ, per germline. CDR3: CASSLHPEPNTEAFF. The CDR3 DNA reads TGCGCCAGCAGCTTGCATCCGGAGCCGAACACTGAAGCTTTCTTT.

In its sample, this clonotype was seen a few times. In DNA form, the CDR3 reads TGTGCCACCAGCAACGGACAGGGAAGATACGAGCAGTACTTC. It codes for CATSNGQGRYEQYF. The J gene is TRBJ2-7, the V gene TRBV15; 8 bases map to TRBD1. The trim removed 4 bases at V and 4 bases at J, leaving 6 bases unmatched. CDR1 is LNHNV and CDR2 is YYDKDF in the germline V gene (reference sequence). This CDR3 is built from 14 residues.

The V and J genes are TRBV11-1 and TRBJ2-5; 9 bases fit TRBD1. The CDR3 covers 14 residues. V shed 6 bases and J 5 bases; nucleotides not matched to a gene: 7. Germline assignment: CDR1 SGHAT and CDR2 FQDESV (reference sequence). CDR3 sequence (DNA): TGTGCCAGCAGACGGACAGGGGAGTCGGAGACCCAGTACTTC. As protein: CASRRTGESETQYF.

This clonotype was observed many times. V gene TRBV5-1 combines with J gene TRBJ1-4, with 8 bases fitting TRBD1. CDR1 is SGHRS, CDR2 YFSETQ, per germline. This CDR3 region has 13 residues. The J segment lost 5 bases and the V segment lost 7 bases, leaving 4 bases of the junction unmatched. The CDR3 coding sequence is TGCGCCAGCCGGACAGGGCCGAATGAAAAACTGTTTTTT. Translated, it gives CASRTGPNEKLFF.

Ten or more counts support this clonotype. The chain employs TRBV2 and TRBJ1-1, with unresolved D. Trimming removed 2 bases from V and 3 bases from J, with 16 bases in between. From germline, CDR1 is SNHLY and CDR2 FYNNEI. The CDR3 extends over 16 amino acids. The CDR3 DNA follows: TGTGCCAGCAGTGAACAGAAACAGAGGGTCTACACTGAAGCTTTCTTT. It yields the protein CASSEQKQRVYTEAFF.

This clonotype has just a few counts. The chain employs TRBV20-1 and TRBJ1-1; weak D call: TRBD1 (5 bases). In germline, CDR1 is DFQATT, CDR2 SNEGSKA (reference sequence). The CDR3 has 13 amino acids. CDR3 sequence: CTSRAGPNTEAFF. CDR3 DNA sequence: TGCACCTCGAGGGCGGGGCCGAACACTGAAGCTTTCTTT.

In this sample, this clonotype turned up a few times. The chain joins TRBV19 to TRBJ1-1; weak D call: TRBD1 (6 bases). The CDR3 totals 14 residues. V was clipped by 3 bases and J by 5 bases, with 13 bases between them. Germline CDR1 reads LNHDA; CDR2 reads SQIVND (reference sequence). The CDR3 loop is CASSIPGQGTEAFF. CDR3 coding DNA: TGTGCCAGTAGTATCCCAGGGCAGGGGACTGAAGCTTTCTTT. Full variable domain (rest looked up from reference TRBV19 and TRBJ1-1): DGGITQSPKYLFRKEGQNVTLSCEQNLNHDAMYWYRQDPGQGLRLIYYSQIVNDFQKGDIAEGYSVSREKKESFPLTVTSAQKNPTAFYLCASSIPGQGTEAFFGQGTRLTVV.

The gene calls are TRBV28 and TRBJ1-6, with unresolved D. The length of the CDR3 is 15 residues. The V and J ends lost 6 bases and 7 bases respectively, with 16 bases between them. Germline lookup yields CDR1 MDHEN and CDR2 SYDVKM. The chain's CDR3 is CASRYDPQRNSPLHF. The CDR3, as DNA: TGTGCCAGCAGATACGACCCCCAAAGGAATTCACCCCTCCACTTT. The variable domain in full, completed from reference TRBV28 and TRBJ1-6, reads DVKVTQSSRYLVKRTGEKVFLECVQDMDHENMFWYRQDPGLGLRLIYFSYDVKMKEKGDIPEGYSVSREKKERFSLILESASTNQTSMYLCASRYDPQRNSPLHFGNGTRLTVT.

Ten or more counts support this clonotype. The V and J genes are TRBV27 and TRBJ1-1; 7 bases fit TRBD1. J gave up 2 bases and V 3 bases, and 6 bases lay outside the gene matches. Germline V gene data show CDR1 as MNHEY and CDR2 as SMNVEV (reference sequence). This CDR3 region has 15 residues. The CDR3 loop reads CASSFGTALNTEAFF. The CDR3 DNA reads TGTGCCAGCAGTTTTGGGACAGCACTAAACACTGAAGCTTTCTTT.

The gene calls are TRBV5-5 and TRBJ1-1, with TRBD1 matching over 9 bases. V shed 0 bases, J shed 0 bases, and the junction held 6 bases outside the gene matches. This CDR3 region has 17 residues. CDR1 and CDR2 from the germline V gene are SGHKS and YYEKEE (reference sequence). The CDR3 sequence: CASSLDRTGVMNTEAFF. In DNA form, the CDR3 reads TGTGCCAGCAGCTTGGATCGGACAGGGGTTATGAACACTGAAGCTTTCTTT.

V usage is TRBV4-1 and J usage is TRBJ2-5, with D perhaps matching TRBD1 (5 bases). The V end was cut by 4 bases, the J end by 0 bases, with 15 bases between. CDR1 is MGHRA, CDR2 YSYEKL, per germline. This CDR3 spans 16 amino acids. Here the CDR3 DNA reads TGCGCCAGCAGCCCTTGGGGCAGGCGAGACCAAGAGACCCAGTACTTC. Translating it yields CASSPWGRRDQETQYF.

This clonotype was counted a few times. The chain joins TRBV29-1 to TRBJ1-2; no definite D call. Germline V lookup: CDR1 SQVTM, CDR2 ANQGSEA. CDR3 length: 8 amino acids. V was cut by 5 bases and J by 7 bases, with 2 bases left in between. CDR3 residues: CSVPGYTF. In DNA, the CDR3 is TGCAGCGTTCCTGGCTACACCTTC.

This clonotype was found many times. The V gene is TRBV6-2 or TRBV6-3, the J gene TRBJ1-5; D unclear. Germline-derived CDR1 and CDR2 are MNHEY and SVGEGT. This CDR3 region has 13 residues. Trimming took off 6 bases at V and 5 bases at J, with 11 bases between the two ends. The CDR3 DNA sequence: TGTGCCAGCAGGCCCGAGGAGTATCAGCCCCAGCATTTT. Its protein product is CASRPEEYQPQHF.

This clonotype was observed many times. The chain uses TRBV7-2 and TRBJ2-3; D gene uncertain. The germline gives CDR1 SGHTA, CDR2 FQGNSA. The ends were cut back, 1 base at V and 2 bases at J, with 7 bases in the middle. This CDR3 comprises 14 residues. The DNA for the CDR3 is TGTGCCAGCAGCTTAGTTGAAATCACAGATACGCAGTATTTT. This gives the protein CASSLVEITDTQYF. The full variable domain, rest sourced from reference TRBV7-2 and TRBJ2-3, is GAGVSQSPSNKVTEKGKDVELRCDPISGHTALYWYRQSLGQGLEFLIYFQGNSAPDKSGLPSDRFSAERTGGSVSTLTIQRTQQEDSAVYLCASSLVEITDTQYFGPGTRLTVL.